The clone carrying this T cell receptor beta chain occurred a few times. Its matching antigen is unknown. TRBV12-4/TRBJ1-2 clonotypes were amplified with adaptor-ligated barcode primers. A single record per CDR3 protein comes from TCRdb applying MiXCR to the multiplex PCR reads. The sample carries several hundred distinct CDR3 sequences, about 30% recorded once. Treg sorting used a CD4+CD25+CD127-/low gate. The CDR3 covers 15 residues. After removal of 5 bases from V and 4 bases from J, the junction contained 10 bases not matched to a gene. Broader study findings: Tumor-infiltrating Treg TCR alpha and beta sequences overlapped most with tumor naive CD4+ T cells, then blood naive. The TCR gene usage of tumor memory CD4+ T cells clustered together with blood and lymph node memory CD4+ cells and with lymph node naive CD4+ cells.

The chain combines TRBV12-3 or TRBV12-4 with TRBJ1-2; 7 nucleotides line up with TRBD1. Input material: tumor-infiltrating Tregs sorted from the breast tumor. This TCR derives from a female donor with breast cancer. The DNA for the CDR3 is TGTGCCAGCAGTCGCCCGACAGGGCGGATCTATGGCTACACCTTC. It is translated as CASSRPTGRIYGYTF.